This TCR beta chain was observed in a study of cytomegalovirus exposure and HLA in healthy donors. Study-wide findings and caveats: By a later analysis, the bulk of CMV-associated TCR beta chains appeared HLA-restricted.

About this clone: Its antigen is unknown.

V lost 5 bases, J lost 1 base, and 10 bases stayed unmatched. This CDR3 is built from 17 residues. The germline V gene encodes CDR1 MDHEN and CDR2 SYDVKM. PCR was performed using 60 Vbeta and 13 Jbeta primers. Measured with immunoSEQ multiplex PCR; TCRdb has only the in-frame clones, and not every one. The sample has 75,000 to 90,000 clones, roughly 61% seen once. This TCR was recovered from a woman aged 40 to 50 in good health and CMV-seropositive. V gene TRBV28 combines with J gene TRBJ2-2; TRBD1 agrees at 7 bases. The sequenced material came from PBMCs. The DNA for the CDR3 is TGTGCCAGCAGTCGAAATACAGGGGCTTTGAACACCGGGGAGCTGTTTTTT. The encoded protein is CASSRNTGALNTGELFF.